This T cell receptor (beta chain) is from a study of CDR3 diversity in severe acne. TCRdb called the PCR reads again in MiXCR, with one record for every CDR3 protein. The table has roughly 100,000 distinct CDR3 sequences, around 56% seen once. The CDR3 loop spans 17 amino acids. Germline V gives CDR1 KGHDR, CDR2 SFDVKD. With 4 bases clipped from V and 3 bases from J, the junction kept 11 bases outside the gene matches. V gene TRBV24-1 combines with J gene TRBJ2-5; TRBD1 matches at 9 bases. The sequence came from a male donor with acne. The sample taken for sequencing was blood. Here the CDR3 reads CATSERLQGAEEETQYF. CDR3 DNA: TGTGCCACCAGTGAACGTCTACAGGGGGCCGAAGAAGAGACCCAGTACTTC.